Below, one T cell receptor (beta chain) is given with its context. The sample belongs to a study of blood T cell repertoires in COVID-19. Overall study: Samples came from the United States, Italy and Spain, spanning acute and convalescent COVID-19. From T cells, B-cell-depleted T cells, or PBMCs came the material, which was cDNA or gDNA.

Profiled with immunoSEQ multiplex PCR; TCRdb holds only in-frame clones, not every one. The data show some 450,000 clones, around 90% seen once. CDR1 and CDR2 (germline): SGHTA, FQGNSA. The CDR3 sequence is 15 residues long. Trimming cost V 5 bases and J 4 bases, with 15 bases left between them. Seattle patient enrollment occurred during active infection, with longitudinal follow-up thereafter. This chain uses TRBV7-2 with TRBJ2-1; possibly TRBD2 for D (7 bases). The source is a man aged 18 to 29 with COVID-19, enrolled during active disease. Sequencing input: peripheral blood. The CDR3 DNA sequence: TGTGCCAGCAGCGGAGGGGGGGGACCATACAATGAGCAGTTCTTC. Translation: CASSGGGGPYNEQFF.